This T cell receptor beta chain originates from a study of chemoradiotherapy in HPV16-positive cancers. Overall study results and limits: In HPV16-positive patients, HPV-responsive T-cell expansion tracked better recurrence-free survival.

Over chemoradiotherapy, repertoires were sampled more than once. Clones were sequenced by immunoSEQ multiplex PCR, and TCRdb holds only the in-frame ones, with some missing. The table has more than 800 clones, about 82% seen once. Between the trimmed V and J ends, which lost 7 bases and 0 bases, there was a span of 13 bases. The CDR3 runs to 15 residues. Germline loops: CDR1 MNHEY, CDR2 SMNVEV (reference sequence). Concerning this clone: Its target is unknown.

The sequenced sample was tumor tissue, obtained from a patient who underwent chemoradiotherapy. This clonotype was obtained from a human donor with HPV-associated anogenital cancer. The chain recombines TRBV27 with TRBJ1-5; D possibly corresponds to TRBD1 (5 bases). This CDR3 is CASTPGRNSNQPQHF. CDR3 nucleotide sequence: TGTGCCAGCACTCCGGGACGGAATAGCAATCAGCCCCAGCATTTT.